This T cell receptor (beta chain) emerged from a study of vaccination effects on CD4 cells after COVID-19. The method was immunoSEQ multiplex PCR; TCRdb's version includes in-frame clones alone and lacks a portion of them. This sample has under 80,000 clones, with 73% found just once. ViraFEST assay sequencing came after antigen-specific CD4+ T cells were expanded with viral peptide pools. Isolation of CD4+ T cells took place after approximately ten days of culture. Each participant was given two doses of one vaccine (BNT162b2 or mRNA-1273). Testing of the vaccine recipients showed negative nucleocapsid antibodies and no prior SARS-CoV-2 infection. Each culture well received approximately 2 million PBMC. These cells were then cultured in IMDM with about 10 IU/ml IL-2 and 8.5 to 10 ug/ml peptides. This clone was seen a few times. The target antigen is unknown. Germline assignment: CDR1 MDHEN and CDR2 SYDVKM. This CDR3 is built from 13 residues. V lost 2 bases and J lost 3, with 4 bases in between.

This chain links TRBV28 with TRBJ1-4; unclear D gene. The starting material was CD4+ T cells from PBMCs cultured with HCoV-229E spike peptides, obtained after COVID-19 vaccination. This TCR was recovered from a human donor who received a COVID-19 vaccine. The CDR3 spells CASSLPSNEKLFF. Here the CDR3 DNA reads TGTGCCAGCAGTTTACCGTCTAATGAAAAACTGTTTTTT.